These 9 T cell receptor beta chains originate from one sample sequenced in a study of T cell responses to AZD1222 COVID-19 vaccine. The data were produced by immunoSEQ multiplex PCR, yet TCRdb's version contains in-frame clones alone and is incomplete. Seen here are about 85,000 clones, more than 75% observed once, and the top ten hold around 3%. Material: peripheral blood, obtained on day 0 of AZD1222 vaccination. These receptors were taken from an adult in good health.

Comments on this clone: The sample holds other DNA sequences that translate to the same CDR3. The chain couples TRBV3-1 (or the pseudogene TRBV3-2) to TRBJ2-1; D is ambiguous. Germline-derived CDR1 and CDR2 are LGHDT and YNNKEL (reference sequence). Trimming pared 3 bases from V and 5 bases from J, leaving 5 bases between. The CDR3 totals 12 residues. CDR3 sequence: CASSQVDNEQFF. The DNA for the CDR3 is TGTGCCAGCAGCCAGGTGGACAATGAGCAGTTCTTC.

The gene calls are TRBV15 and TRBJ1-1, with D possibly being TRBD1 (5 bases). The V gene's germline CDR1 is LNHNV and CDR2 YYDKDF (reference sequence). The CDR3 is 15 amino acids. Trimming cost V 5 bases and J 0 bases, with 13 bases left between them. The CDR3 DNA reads TGTGCCACCAGCGGGGGGGGAAGCATGAACACTGAAGCTTTCTTT. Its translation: CATSGGGSMNTEAFF.

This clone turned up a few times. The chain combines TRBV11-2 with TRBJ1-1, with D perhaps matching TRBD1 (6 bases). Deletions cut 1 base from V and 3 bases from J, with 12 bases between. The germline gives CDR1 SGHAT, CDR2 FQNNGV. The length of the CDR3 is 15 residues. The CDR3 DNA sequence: TGTGCCAGCAGCTTAGTTCAGGGGTCGTACACTGAAGCTTTCTTT. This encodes CASSLVQGSYTEAFF.

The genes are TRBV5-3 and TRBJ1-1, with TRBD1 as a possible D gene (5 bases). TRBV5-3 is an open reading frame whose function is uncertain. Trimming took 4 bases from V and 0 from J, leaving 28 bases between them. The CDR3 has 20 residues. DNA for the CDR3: TGTGCCAGAAGCCCGTATATGACCCATATCTCCGGGACCATGAACACTGAAGCTTTCTTT. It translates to CARSPYMTHISGTMNTEAFF.

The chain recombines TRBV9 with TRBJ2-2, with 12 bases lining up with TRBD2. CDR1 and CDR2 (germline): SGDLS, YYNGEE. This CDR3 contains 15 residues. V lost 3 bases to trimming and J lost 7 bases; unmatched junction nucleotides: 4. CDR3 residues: CASSGTSGVGGELFF. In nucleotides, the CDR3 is TGTGCCAGCAGCGGGACTAGCGGGGTTGGCGGGGAGCTGTTTTTT.

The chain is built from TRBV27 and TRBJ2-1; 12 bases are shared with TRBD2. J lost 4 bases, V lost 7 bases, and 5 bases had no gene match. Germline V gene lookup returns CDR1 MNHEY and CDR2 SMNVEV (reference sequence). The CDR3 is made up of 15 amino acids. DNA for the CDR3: TGTGCCAGCACCCTAGCGGGGGGGCTTTACAATGAGCAGTTCTTC. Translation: CASTLAGGLYNEQFF.

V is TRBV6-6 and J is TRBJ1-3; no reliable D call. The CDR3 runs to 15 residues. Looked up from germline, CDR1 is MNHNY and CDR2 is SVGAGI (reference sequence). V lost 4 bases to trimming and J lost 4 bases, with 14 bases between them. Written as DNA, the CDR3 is TGTGCCAGCAGTTTCGGGGATCGTCACGGAAACACCATATATTTT. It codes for CASSFGDRHGNTIYF.

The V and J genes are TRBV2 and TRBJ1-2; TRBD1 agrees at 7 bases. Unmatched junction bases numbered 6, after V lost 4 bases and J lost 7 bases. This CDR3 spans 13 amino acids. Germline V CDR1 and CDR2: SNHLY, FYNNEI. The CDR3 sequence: CASSGQGPAGYTF. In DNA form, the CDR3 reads TGTGCCAGCAGTGGACAGGGCCCAGCTGGCTACACCTTC.

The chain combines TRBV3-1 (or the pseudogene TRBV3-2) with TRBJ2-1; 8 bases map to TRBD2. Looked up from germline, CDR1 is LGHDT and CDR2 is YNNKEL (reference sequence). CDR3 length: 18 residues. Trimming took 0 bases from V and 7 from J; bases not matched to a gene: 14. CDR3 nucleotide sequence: TGTGCCAGCAGCCAAGATTCGGCGGGAGGCGTAGGTAGGAATGAGCAGTTCTTC. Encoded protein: CASSQDSAGGVGRNEQFF.